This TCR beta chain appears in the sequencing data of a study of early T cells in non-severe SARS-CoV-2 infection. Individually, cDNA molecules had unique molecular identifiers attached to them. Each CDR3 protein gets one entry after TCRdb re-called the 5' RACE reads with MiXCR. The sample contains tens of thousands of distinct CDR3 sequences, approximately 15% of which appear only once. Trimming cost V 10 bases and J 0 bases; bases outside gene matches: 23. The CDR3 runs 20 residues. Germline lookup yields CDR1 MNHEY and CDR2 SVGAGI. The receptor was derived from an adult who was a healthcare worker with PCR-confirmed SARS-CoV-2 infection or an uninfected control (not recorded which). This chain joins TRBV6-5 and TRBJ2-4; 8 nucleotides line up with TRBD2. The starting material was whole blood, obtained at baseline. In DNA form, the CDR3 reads TGTGCCACCTCCCCCAAACTCAAGGGGGTAGCGGGAAGAGCCAAAAACATTCAGTACTTC. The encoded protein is CATSPKLKGVAGRAKNIQYF.